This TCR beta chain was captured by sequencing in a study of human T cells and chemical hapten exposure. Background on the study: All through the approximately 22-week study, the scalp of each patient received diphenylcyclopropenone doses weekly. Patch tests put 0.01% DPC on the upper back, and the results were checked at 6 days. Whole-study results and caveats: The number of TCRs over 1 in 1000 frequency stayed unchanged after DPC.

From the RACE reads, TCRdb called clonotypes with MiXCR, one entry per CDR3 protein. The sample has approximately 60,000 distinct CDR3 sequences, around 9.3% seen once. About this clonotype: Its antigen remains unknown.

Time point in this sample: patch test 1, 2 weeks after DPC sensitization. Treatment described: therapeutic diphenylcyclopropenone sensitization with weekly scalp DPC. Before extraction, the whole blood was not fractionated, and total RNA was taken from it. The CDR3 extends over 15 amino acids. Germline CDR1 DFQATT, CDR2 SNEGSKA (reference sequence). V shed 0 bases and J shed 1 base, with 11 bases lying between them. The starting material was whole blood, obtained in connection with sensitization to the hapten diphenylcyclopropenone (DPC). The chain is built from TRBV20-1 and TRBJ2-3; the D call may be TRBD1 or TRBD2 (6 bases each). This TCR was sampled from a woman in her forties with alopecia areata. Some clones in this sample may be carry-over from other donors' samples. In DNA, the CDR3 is TGCAGTGCTAGAGATCCCGGGGGCGGCACAGATACGCAGTATTTT. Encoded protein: CSARDPGGGTDTQYF.